This TCR beta chain was documented in a study of blood T cell repertoires in COVID-19. The table came from immunoSEQ multiplex PCR; TCRdb's copy has only in-frame clones and leaves some out. Here the sample spans roughly 240,000 clones, about 87% being singletons. V was clipped by 5 bases and J by 4 bases; unmatched bases: 13. CDR1 is MDHEN and CDR2 is SYDVKM in the germline V gene. The CDR3 consists of 18 residues. This clonotype was obtained from a man aged 50-60 years who had been exposed to COVID-19. The gene calls are TRBV28 and TRBJ1-3, with 11 nucleotides matching TRBD1. The sequencing input was PBMCs or T cells enriched from blood (not recorded which). The CDR3 protein is CASSVGLTRDRGGNTIYF. The CDR3 nucleotides are TGTGCCAGCAGTGTTGGGCTGACGCGGGACAGGGGGGGAAACACCATATATTTT.